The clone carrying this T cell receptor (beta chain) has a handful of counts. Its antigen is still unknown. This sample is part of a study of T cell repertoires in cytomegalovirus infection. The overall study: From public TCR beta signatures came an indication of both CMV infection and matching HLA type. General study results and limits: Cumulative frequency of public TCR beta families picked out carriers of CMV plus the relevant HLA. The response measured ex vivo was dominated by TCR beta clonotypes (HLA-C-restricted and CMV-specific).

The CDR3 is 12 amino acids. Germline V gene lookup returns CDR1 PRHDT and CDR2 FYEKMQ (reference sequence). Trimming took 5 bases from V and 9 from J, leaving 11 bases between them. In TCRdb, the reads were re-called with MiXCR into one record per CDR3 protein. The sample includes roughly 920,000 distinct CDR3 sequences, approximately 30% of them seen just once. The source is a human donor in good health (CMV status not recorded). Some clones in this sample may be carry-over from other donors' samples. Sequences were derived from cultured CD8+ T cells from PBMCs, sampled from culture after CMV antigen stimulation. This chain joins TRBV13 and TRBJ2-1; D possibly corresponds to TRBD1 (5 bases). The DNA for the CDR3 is TGTGCCAGCAGCACGGACATTGGTGAGCAGTTCTTC. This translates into CASSTDIGEQFF.